The T cell receptor beta chain under discussion was sequenced for a study of T cells in Graves' hyperthyroidism and ophthalmopathy. Amplification of TCR beta CDR3 regions was performed using RNA transcripts as template. With the HTBI primer set, the TCR CDR3 went through a first round of RT-PCR. TCRdb processed the multiplex PCR reads anew with MiXCR; each CDR3 protein has one entry. Of about 600,000 distinct CDR3 sequences listed, approximately 15% are singletons. In its sample, this clonotype was seen a few times. The CDR3 totals 15 residues. The V end lost 5 bases, the J end lost 2 bases, and 13 bases lay between the germline ends.

The V and J genes are TRBV12-3 or TRBV12-4 and TRBJ2-4, with D perhaps matching TRBD2 (6 bases). Sample: blood. This clonotype was sampled from a woman under 30 with Graves' ophthalmopathy. The CDR3 here is CASSPYSGPKNIQYF. The CDR3 bases are TGTGCCAGCAGTCCCTACAGCGGGCCCAAAAACATTCAGTACTTC.